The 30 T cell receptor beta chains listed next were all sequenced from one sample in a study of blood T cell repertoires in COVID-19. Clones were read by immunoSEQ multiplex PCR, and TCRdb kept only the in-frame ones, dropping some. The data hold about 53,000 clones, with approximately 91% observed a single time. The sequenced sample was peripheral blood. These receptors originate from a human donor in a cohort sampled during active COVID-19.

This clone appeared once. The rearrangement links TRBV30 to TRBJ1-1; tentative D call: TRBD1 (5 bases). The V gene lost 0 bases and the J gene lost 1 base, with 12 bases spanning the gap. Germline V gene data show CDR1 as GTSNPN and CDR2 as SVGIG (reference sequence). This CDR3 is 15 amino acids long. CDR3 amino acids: CAWSVGAGGNTEAFF. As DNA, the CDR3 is TGTGCCTGGAGTGTTGGGGCGGGGGGGAACACTGAAGCTTTCTTT.

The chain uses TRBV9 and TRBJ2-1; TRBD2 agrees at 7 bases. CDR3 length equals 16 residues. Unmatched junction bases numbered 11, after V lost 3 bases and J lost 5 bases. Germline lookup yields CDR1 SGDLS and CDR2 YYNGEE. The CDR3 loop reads CASSAYTFGGNNEQFF. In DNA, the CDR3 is TGTGCCAGCAGCGCATATACATTCGGGGGGAACAATGAGCAGTTCTTC.

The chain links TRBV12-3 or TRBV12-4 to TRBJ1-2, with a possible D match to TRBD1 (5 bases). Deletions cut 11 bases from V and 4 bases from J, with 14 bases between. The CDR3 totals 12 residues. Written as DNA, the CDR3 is TGTGCCGTGTGGCGGGGCTTCTATGGCTACACCTTC. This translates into CAVWRGFYGYTF.

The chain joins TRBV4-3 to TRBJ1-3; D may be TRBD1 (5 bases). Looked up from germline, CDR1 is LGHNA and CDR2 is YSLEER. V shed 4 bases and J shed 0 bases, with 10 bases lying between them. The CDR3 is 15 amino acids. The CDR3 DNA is TGCGCCAGCAGCCCCGACAGCGACTCTGGAAACACCATATATTTT. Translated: CASSPDSDSGNTIYF.

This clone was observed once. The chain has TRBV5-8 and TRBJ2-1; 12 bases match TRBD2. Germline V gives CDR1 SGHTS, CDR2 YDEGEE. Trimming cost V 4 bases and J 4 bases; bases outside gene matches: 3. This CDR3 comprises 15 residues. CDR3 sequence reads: CASSTGLAGYNEQFF. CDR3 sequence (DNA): TGTGCCAGCAGCACAGGACTAGCGGGATACAATGAGCAGTTCTTC.

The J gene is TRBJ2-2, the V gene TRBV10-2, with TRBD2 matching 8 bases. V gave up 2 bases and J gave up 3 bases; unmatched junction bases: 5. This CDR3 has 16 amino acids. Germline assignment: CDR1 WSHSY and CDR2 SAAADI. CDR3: CASSEDRGGHTGELFF. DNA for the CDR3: TGCGCCAGCAGTGAGGATCGGGGGGGCCACACCGGGGAGCTGTTTTTT.

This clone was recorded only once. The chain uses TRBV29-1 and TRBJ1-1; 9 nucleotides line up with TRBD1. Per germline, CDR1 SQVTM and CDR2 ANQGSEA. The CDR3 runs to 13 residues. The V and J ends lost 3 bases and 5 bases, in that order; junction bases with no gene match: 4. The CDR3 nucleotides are TGCAGCGTTGAGTGGGACAGGGAGACTGAAGCTTTCTTT. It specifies CSVEWDRETEAFF.

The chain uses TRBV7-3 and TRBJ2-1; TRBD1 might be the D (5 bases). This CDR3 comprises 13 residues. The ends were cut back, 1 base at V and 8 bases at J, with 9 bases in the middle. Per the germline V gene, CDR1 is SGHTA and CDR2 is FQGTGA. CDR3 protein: CASSLSLGDEQFF. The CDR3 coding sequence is TGTGCCAGCAGCTTAAGCCTAGGGGATGAGCAGTTCTTC.

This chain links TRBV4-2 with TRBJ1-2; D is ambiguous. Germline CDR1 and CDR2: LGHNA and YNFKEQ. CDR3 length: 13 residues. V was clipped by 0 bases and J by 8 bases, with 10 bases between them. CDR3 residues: CASSQDTHRGYTF. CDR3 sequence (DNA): TGTGCCAGCAGCCAAGATACCCACCGGGGCTACACCTTC.

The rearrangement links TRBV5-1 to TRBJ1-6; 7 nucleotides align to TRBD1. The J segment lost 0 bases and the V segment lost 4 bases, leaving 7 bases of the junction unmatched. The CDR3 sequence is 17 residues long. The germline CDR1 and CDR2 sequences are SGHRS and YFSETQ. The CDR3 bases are TGCGCCAGCAGCGTTGACAGGGTTGGCTCCTATAATTCACCCCTCCACTTT. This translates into CASSVDRVGSYNSPLHF.

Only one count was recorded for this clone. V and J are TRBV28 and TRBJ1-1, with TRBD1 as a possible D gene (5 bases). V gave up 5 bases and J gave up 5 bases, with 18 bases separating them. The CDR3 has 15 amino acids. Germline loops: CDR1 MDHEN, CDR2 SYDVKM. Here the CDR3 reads CASSNLDGGGTEAFF. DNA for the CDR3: TGTGCCAGCAGTAACCTCGACGGGGGAGGAACTGAAGCTTTCTTT.

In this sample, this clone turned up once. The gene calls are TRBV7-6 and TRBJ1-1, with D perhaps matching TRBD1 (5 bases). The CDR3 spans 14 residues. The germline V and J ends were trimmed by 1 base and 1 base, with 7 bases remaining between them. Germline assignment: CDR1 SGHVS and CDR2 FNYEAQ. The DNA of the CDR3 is TGTGCCAGCAGCTTAGTAGGGGCGAACACTGAAGCTTTCTTT. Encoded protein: CASSLVGANTEAFF.

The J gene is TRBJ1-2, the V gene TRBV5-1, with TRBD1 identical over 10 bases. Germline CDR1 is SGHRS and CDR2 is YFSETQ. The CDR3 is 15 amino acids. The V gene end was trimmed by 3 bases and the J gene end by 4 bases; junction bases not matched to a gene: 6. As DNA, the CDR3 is TGCGCCAGCAGCTGGGACAGGGGAGCCTCCTATGGCTACACCTTC. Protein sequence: CASSWDRGASYGYTF.

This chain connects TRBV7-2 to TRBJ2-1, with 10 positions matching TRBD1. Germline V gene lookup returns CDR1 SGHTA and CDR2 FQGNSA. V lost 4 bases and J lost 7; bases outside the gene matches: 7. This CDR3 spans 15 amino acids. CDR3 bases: TGTGCCAGCAGCTACGTGACAGGGGGCGTGAATGAGCAGTTCTTC. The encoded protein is CASSYVTGGVNEQFF.

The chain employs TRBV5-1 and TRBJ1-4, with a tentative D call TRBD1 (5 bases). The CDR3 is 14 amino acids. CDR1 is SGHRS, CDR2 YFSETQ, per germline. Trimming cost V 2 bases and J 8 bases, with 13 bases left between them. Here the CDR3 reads CASSLQAPGEKLFF. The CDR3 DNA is TGCGCCAGCAGCTTACAGGCGCCCGGAGAAAAACTGTTTTTT.

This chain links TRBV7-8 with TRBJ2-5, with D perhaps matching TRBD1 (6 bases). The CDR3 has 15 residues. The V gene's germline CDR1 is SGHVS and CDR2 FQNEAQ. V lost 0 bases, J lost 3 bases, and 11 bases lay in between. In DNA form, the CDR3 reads TGTGCCAGCAGCTTAGCCAGGGGTTTTGAAGAGACCCAGTACTTC. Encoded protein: CASSLARGFEETQYF.

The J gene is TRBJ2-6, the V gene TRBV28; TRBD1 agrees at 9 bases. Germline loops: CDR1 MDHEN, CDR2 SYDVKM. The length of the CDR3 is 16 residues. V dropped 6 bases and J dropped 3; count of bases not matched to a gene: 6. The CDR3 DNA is TGTGCCAGCAGGGGACAGGGTACGAGTGGGGCCAACGTCCTGACTTTC. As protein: CASRGQGTSGANVLTF.

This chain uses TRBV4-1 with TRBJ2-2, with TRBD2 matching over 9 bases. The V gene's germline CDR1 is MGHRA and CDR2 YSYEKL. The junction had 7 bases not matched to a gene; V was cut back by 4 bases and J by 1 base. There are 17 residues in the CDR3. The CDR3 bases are TGCGCCAGCAGCCGTCCGGTAGCGGGGGTGAACACCGGGGAGCTGTTTTTT. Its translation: CASSRPVAGVNTGELFF.

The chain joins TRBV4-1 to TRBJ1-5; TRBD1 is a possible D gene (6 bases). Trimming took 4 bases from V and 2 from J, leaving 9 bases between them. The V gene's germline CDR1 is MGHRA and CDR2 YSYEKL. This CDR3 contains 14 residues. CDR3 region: CASSLQGGNQPQHF. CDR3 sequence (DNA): TGCGCCAGCAGCCTACAGGGTGGCAATCAGCCCCAGCATTTT.

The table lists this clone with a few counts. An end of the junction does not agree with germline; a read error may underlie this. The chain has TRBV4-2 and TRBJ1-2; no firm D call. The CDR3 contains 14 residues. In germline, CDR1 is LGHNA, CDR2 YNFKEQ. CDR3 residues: CASSQDLSSLHARF. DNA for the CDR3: TGTGCCAGCAGCCAAGACCTTTCGTCCCTGCACGCCAGATTC.

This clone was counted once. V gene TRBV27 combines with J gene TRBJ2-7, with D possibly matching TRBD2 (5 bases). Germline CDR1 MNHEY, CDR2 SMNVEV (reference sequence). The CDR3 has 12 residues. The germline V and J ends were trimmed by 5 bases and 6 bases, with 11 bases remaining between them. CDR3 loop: CASSPRLSEQYF. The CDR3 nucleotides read TGTGCCAGCAGTCCCCGACTAAGCGAGCAGTACTTC.

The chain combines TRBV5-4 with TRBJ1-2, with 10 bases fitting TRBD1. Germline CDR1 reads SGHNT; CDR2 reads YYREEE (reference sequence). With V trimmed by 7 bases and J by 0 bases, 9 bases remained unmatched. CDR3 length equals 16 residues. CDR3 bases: TGTGCCAGCCGAAGGGACAGGGGAATTTCTAACTATGGCTACACCTTC. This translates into CASRRDRGISNYGYTF.

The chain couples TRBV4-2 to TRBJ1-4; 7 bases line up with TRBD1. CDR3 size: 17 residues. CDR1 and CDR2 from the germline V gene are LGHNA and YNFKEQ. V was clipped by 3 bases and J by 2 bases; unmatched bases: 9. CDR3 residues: CASSQTPLQGTNEKLFF. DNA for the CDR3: TGTGCCAGCAGCCAGACCCCACTACAGGGGACTAATGAAAAACTGTTTTTT.

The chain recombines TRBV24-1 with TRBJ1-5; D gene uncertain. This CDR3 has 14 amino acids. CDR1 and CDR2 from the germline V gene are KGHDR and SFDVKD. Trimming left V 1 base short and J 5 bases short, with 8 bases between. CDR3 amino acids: CATSDFVSYQPQHF. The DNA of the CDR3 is TGTGCCACCAGTGATTTTGTCAGTTATCAGCCCCAGCATTTT.

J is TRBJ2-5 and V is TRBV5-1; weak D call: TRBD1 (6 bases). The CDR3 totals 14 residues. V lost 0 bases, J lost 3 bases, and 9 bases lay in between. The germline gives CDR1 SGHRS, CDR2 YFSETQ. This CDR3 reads CASSLGTAKETQYF. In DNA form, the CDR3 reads TGCGCCAGCAGCTTGGGGACAGCCAAAGAGACCCAGTACTTC.

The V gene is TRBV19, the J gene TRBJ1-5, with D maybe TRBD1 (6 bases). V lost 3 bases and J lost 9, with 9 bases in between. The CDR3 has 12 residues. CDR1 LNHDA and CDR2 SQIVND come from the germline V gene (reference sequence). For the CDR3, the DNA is TGTGCCAGTAGTATTTGGGGGCGGCCCCAGCATTTT. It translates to CASSIWGRPQHF.

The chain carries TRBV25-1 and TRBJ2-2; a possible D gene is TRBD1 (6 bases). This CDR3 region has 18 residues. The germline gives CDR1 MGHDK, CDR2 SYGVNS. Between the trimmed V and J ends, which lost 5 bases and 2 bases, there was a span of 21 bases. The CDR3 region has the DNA TGTGCCAGCAGTTATCACAGCCAACAGGGACCTAACACCGGGGAGCTGTTTTTT. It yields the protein CASSYHSQQGPNTGELFF. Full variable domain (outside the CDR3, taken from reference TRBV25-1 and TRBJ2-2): EADIYQTPRYLVIGTGKKITLECSQTMGHDKMYWYQQDPGMELHLIHYSYGVNSTEKGDLSSESTVSRIRTEHFPLTLESARPSHTSQYLCASSYHSQQGPNTGELFFGEGSRLTVL.

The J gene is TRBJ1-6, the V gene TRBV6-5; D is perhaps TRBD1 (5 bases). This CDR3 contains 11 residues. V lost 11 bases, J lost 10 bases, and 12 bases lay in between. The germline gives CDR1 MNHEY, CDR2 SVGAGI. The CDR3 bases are TGTGCCGGGGGGAGGGAGTCACCCCTCCACTTT. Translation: CAGGRESPLHF.

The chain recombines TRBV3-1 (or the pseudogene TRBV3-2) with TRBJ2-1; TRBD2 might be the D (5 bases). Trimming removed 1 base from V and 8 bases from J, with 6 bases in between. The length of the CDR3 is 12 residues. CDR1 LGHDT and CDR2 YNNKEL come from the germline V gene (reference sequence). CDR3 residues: CASSQVEDEQFF. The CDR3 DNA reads TGTGCCAGCAGCCAAGTGGAGGATGAGCAGTTCTTC.

CDR3 region: CAWEPGQEIEAFF. The CDR3 region has the DNA TGTGCCTGGGAGCCCGGACAGGAGATTGAAGCTTTCTTT. V is TRBV30 and J is TRBJ1-1; 7 bases are a match to TRBD1. V was pared by 5 bases and J by 7 bases, with 10 bases of the junction left unmatched. The CDR3 is 13 amino acids. Germline CDR1 is GTSNPN and CDR2 is SVGIG (reference sequence).